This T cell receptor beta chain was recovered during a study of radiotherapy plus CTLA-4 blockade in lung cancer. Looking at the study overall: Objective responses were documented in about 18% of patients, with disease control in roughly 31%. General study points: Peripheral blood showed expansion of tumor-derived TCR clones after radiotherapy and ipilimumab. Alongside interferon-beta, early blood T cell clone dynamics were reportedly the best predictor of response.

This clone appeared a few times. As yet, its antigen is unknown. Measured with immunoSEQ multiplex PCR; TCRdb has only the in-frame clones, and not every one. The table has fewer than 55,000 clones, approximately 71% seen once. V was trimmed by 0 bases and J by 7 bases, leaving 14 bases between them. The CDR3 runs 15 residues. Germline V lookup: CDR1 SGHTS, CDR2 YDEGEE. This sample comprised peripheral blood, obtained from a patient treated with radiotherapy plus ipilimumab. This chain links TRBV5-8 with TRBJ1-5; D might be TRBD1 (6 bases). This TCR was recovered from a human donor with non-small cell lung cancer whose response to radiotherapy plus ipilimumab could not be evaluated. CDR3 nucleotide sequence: TGTGCCAGCAGCTTGGGGGGGCGGGGGGTACAGCCCCAGCATTTT. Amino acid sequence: CASSLGGRGVQPQHF.